The present T cell receptor beta chain was sequenced within a study of blood T cell repertoires in COVID-19. Across the study: COVID-19 samples from acute and convalescent phases originated in the United States, Italy and Spain. PBMCs, B-cell-depleted T cells, or T cells were the source of the cDNA or gDNA that made up the material.

This CDR3 has 12 residues. V was shortened by 3 bases and J by 12 bases, with 12 bases between the two germline ends. In germline, CDR1 is SEHNR, CDR2 FQNEAQ (reference sequence). Source study methods: Counts of nucleated cells, estimated from reference gene primer amplification, were obtained. Some clones are missing from TCRdb's copy, which holds only in-frame ones; the method was immunoSEQ multiplex PCR. The D gene and trimming were derived from the DNA, and the V and J assignments and clone size from that table. The sample has over 45,000 clones, around 86% seen once; the top ten hold over 5.5%. The gene calls are TRBV7-9 and TRBJ2-1; D may be TRBD1 (5 bases). This clonotype originated in a man aged 50 to 59 with active COVID-19. The material sequenced was peripheral blood. CDR3 sequence reads: CASSLDTDPQFF. In nucleotides, the CDR3 is TGTGCCAGCAGCTTGGACACGGATCCGCAGTTCTTC.